This T cell receptor (beta chain) was found in a study of OX40 agonist ivuxolimab in advanced cancers. With autoimmune disease history or systemic immunosuppression, patients were excluded. Cycle 7 day 1, cycle 4 day 1, and baseline were the timepoints at which blood was sampled. Findings and caveats of the study: On average, a greater number of expanded clones characterised CD8+ T cells relative to CD4+.

TCRdb's copy holds only in-frame clones and misses some; the assay was immunoSEQ multiplex PCR. Of over 55,000 clones listed, less than 90% are singletons. This clone occurred a few times. Its antigen is not known. Germline CDR1 reads LNHDA; CDR2 reads SQIVND (reference sequence). This CDR3 is 15 amino acids long. With V trimmed by 6 bases and J by 2 bases, 3 bases remained unmatched. The receptor was isolated from an adult with an advanced solid tumor such as melanoma, head and neck, liver or kidney cancer. The input for sequencing was CD4+ or CD8+ T cells sorted from blood, taken in a trial of the OX40 agonist ivuxolimab. The chain combines TRBV19 with TRBJ2-2, with 10 bases matching TRBD2. Here the CDR3 DNA reads TGTGCCAGTAGGGCTAGCGGGGGTAACACCGGGGAGCTGTTTTTT. Its protein is CASRASGGNTGELFF. Full variable domain (rest looked up from reference TRBV19 and TRBJ2-2): DGGITQSPKYLFRKEGQNVTLSCEQNLNHDAMYWYRQDPGQGLRLIYYSQIVNDFQKGDIAEGYSVSREKKESFPLTVTSAQKNPTAFYLCASRASGGNTGELFFGEGSRLTVL.